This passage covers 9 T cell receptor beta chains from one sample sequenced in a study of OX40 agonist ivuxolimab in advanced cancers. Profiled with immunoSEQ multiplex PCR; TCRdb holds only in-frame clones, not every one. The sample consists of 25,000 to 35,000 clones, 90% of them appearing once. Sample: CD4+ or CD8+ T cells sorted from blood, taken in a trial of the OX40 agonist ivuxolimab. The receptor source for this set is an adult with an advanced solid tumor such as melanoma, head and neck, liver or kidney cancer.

CDR3 bases: TGTGCCAGCAGTTCAGGGACAGTCAACGAGCAGTACTTC. It codes for CASSSGTVNEQYF. J is TRBJ2-7 and V is TRBV27, with TRBD1 matching over 7 bases. The length of the CDR3 is 13 residues. The V gene end was trimmed by 4 bases and the J gene end by 5 bases; junction bases not matched to a gene: 5. Germline V gives CDR1 MNHEY, CDR2 SMNVEV (reference sequence).

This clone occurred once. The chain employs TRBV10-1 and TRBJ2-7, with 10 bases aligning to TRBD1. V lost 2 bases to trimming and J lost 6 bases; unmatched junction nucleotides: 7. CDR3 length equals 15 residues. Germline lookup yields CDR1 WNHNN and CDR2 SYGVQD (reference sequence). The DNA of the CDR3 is TGCGCCAGCAGTGAGCAAGCCGGGACAGGGGCCGAGCAGTACTTC. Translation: CASSEQAGTGAEQYF.

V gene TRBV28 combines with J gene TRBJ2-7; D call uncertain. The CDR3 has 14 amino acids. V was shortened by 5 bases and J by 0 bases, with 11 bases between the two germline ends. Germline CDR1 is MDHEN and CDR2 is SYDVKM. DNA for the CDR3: TGTGCCAGCAGTCCCCCCCCCAGCTCCTACGAGCAGTACTTC. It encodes CASSPPPSSYEQYF.

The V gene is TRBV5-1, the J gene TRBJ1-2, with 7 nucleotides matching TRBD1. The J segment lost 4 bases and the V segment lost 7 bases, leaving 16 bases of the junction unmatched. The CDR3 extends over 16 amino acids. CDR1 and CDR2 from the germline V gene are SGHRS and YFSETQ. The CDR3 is CASAYNRRDSLYGYTF. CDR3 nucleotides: TGCGCCAGCGCGTATAACCGACGGGACAGCCTCTATGGCTACACCTTC.

The CDR3 bases are TGTGCCAGCAGGGTTCCTTACGAGCAGTACTTC. It codes for CASRVPYEQYF. The rearrangement uses TRBV6-1 and TRBJ2-7, with unresolved D. Germline V gene sequence: CDR1 MNHNS, CDR2 SASEGT. Trimming took 6 bases from V and 4 from J, leaving 7 bases between them. This CDR3 contains 11 residues.

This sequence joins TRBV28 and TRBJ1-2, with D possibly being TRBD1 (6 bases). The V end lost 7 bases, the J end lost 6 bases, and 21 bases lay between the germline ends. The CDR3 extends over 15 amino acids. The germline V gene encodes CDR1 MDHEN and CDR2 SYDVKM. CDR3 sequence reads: CASNYAVGGSHGYTF. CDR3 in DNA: TGTGCCAGCAACTACGCAGTGGGGGGCTCTCATGGCTACACCTTC.

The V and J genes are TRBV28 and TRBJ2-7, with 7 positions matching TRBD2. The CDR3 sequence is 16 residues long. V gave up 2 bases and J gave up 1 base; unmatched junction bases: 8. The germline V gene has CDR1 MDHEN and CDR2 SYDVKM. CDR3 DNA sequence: TGTGCCAGCAGTTTAGCCATTGGCGGGAGTTCCTACGAGCAGTACTTC. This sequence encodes CASSLAIGGSSYEQYF.

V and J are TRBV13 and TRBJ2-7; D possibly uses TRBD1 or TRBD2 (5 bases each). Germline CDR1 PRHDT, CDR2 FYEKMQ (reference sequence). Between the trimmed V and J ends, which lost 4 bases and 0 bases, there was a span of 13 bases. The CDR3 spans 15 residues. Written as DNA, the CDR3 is TGTGCCAGCAGCTCTCCGGGGACGGCCTCCTACGAGCAGTACTTC. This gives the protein CASSSPGTASYEQYF.

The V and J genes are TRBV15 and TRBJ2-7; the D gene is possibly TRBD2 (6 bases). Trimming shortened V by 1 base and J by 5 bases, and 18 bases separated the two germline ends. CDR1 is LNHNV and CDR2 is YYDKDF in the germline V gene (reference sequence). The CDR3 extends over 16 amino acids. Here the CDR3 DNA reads TGTGCCACCAGCAGAGGGAGGGGCAGGGCGGTACACGAGCAGTACTTC. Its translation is CATSRGRGRAVHEQYF.